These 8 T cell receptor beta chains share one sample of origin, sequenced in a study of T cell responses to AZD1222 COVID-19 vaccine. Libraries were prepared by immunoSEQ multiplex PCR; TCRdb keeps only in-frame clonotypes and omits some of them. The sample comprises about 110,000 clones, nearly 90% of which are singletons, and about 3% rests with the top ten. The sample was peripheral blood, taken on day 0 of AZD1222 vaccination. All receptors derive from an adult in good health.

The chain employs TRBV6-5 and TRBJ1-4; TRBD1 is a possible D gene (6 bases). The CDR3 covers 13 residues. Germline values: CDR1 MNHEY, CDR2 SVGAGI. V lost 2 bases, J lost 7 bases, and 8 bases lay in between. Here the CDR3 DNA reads TGTGCCAGCAGTTACGGAGGGGGTGAAAAACTGTTTTTT. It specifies CASSYGGGEKLFF.

The DNA for the CDR3 is TGTGCCAGCAGCCGTACCGGGACTCTCTCCTCCTACGAGCAGTACTTC. Its translation: CASSRTGTLSSYEQYF. The V gene is TRBV14, the J gene TRBJ2-7; D possibly corresponds to TRBD2 (6 bases). The germline gives CDR1 SGHDN, CDR2 FVKESK. The CDR3 length is 16 residues. Deletions cut 4 bases from V and 0 bases from J, with 16 bases between. The full variable domain, rest sourced from reference TRBV14 and TRBJ2-7, is EAGVTQFPSHSVIEKGQTVTLRCDPISGHDNLYWYRRVMGKEIKFLLHFVKESKQDESGMPNNRFLAERTGGTYSTLKVQPAELEDSGVYFCASSRTGTLSSYEQYFGPGTRLTVT.

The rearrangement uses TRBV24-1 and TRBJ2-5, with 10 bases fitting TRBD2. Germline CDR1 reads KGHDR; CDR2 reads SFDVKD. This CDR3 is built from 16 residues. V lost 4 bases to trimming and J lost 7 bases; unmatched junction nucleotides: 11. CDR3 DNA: TGTGCCACCAGTGACCCATCCGGGACTAGCGTAAGGACCCAGTACTTC. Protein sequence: CATSDPSGTSVRTQYF.

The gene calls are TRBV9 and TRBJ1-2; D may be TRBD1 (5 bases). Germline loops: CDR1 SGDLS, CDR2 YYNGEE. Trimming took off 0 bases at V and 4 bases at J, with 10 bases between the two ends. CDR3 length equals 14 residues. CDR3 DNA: TGTGCCAGCAGCGTAGATCAGGGAACCTATGGCTACACCTTC. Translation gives CASSVDQGTYGYTF.

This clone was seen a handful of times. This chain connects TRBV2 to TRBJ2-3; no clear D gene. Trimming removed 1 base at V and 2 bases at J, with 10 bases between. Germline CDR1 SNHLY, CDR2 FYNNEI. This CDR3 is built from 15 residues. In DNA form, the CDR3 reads TGTGCCAGCAGTGAAGGGTTTCGGGTCACAGATACGCAGTATTTT. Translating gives CASSEGFRVTDTQYF.

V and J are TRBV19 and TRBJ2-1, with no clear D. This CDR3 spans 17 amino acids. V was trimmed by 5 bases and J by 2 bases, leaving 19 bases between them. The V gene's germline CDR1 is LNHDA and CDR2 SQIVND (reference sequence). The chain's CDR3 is CASSYTGLKGPYNEQFF. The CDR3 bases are TGTGCCAGTAGTTACACCGGTCTGAAGGGCCCCTACAATGAGCAGTTCTTC.

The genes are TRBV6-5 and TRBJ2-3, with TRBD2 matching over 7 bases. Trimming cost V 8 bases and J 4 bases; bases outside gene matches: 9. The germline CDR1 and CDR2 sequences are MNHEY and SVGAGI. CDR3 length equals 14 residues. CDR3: CASGEGSGADTQYF. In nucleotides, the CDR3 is TGTGCCAGCGGGGAGGGTTCTGGGGCAGATACGCAGTATTTT.

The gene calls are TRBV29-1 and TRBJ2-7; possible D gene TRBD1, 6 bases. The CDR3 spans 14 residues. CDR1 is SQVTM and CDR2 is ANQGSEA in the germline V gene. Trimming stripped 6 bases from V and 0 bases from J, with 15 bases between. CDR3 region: CSVGRTVSSYEQYF. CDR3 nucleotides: TGCAGCGTGGGCCGGACAGTCTCCTCCTACGAGCAGTACTTC.